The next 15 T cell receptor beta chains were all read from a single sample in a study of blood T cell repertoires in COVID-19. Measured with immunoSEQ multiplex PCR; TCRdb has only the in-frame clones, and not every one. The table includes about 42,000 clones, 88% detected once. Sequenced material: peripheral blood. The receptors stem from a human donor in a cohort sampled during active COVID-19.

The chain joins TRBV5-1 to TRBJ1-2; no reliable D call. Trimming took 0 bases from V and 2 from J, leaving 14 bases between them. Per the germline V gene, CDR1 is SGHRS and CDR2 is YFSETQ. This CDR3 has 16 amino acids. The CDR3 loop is CASSLASGSANYGYTF. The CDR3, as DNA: TGCGCCAGCAGCTTGGCCTCGGGGTCGGCCAACTATGGCTACACCTTC.

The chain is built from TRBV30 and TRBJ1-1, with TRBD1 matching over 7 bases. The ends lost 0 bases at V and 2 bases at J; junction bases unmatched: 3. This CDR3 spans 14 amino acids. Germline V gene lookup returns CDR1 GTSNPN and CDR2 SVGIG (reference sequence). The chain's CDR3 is CAWSVGTANTEAFF. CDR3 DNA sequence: TGTGCCTGGAGTGTAGGGACAGCTAACACTGAAGCTTTCTTT.

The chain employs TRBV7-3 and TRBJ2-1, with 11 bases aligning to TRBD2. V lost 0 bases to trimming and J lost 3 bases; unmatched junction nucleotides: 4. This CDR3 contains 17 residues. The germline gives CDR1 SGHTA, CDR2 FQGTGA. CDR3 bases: TGTGCCAGCAGCTTAACGGGGGGACTAGCGGTCTACAATGAGCAGTTCTTC. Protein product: CASSLTGGLAVYNEQFF.

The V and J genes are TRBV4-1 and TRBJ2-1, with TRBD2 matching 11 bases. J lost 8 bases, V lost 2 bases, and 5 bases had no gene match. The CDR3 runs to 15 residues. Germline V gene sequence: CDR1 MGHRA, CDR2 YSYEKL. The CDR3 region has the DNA TGCGCCAGCAGCCAAACTAGCGGGAGTAGGTATGAGCAGTTCTTC. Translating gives CASSQTSGSRYEQFF.

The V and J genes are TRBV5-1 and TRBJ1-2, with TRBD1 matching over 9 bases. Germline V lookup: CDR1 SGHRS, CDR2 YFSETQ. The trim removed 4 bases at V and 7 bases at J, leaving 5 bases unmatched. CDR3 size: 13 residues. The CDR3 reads CASSEGQGSGYTF. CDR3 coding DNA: TGCGCCAGCAGCGAGGGACAGGGATCTGGCTACACCTTC.

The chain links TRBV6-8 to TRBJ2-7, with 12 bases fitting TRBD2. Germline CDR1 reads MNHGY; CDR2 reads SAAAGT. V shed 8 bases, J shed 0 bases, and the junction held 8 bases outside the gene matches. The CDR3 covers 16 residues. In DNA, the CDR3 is TGTGCCAGCCCGGGACTAGCGGGCCAAAGCTCCTACGAGCAGTACTTC. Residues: CASPGLAGQSSYEQYF.

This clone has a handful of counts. Here the CDR3 DNA reads TGCGCCAGCAGCCAAGATAGGGGGCCCACAGATACGCAGTATTTT. It specifies CASSQDRGPTDTQYF. This chain links TRBV4-3 with TRBJ2-3, with 7 bases fitting TRBD1. CDR1 and CDR2 from the germline V gene are LGHNA and YSLEER. Unmatched junction bases numbered 2, after V lost 0 bases and J lost 2 bases. The CDR3 consists of 15 residues.

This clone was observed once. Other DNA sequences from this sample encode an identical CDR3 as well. CDR3 coding DNA: TGTGCCAGCAGCTTAGTGCCTAGCGGAGGTAGCACAGATACGCAGTATTTT. Its translation is CASSLVPSGGSTDTQYF. The chain is built from TRBV7-6 and TRBJ2-3; 7 positions agree with TRBD2. Germline values: CDR1 SGHVS, CDR2 FNYEAQ. Germline trimming cut 1 base from V and 0 bases from J; bases unmatched to any gene: 7. The CDR3 sequence is 17 residues long.

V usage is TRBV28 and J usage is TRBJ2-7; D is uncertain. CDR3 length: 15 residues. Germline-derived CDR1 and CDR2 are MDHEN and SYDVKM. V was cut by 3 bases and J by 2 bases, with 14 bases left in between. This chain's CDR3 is CASSFLSSTTYEQYF. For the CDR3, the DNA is TGTGCCAGCAGTTTTTTGAGTAGCACCACCTACGAGCAGTACTTC.

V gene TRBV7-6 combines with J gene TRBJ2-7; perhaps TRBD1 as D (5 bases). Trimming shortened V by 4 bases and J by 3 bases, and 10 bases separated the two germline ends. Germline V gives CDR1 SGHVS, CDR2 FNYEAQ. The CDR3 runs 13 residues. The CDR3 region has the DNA TGTGCCAGCAGCTCGACGACAGACTACGAGCAGTACTTC. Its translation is CASSSTTDYEQYF.

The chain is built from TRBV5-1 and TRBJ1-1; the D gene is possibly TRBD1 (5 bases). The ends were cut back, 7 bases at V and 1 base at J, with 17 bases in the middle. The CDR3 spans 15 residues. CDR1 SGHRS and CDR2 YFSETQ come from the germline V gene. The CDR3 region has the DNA TGCGCCAGCGCAAGGGCGATCGGGGGGAACACTGAAGCTTTCTTT. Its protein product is CASARAIGGNTEAFF.

Here the CDR3 DNA reads TGTGCCAGCAGCTCCAGTCAGGTGGGCGGGAGGGTAAAGCAGTACTTC. It yields the protein CASSSSQVGGRVKQYF. The rearrangement links TRBV7-2 to TRBJ2-7, with TRBD2 identical over 9 bases. Germline CDR1 reads SGHTA; CDR2 reads FQGNSA. The V gene end was trimmed by 4 bases and the J gene end by 8 bases; junction bases not matched to a gene: 15. CDR3 length: 16 residues.

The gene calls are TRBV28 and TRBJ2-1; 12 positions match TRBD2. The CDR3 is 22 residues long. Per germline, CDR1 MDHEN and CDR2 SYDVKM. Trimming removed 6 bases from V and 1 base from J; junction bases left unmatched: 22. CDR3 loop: CASSRSRLLAGGPRGSYNEQFF. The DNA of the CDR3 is TGTGCCAGCAGCCGATCTCGTTTGCTAGCGGGAGGGCCCCGAGGATCCTACAATGAGCAGTTCTTC.

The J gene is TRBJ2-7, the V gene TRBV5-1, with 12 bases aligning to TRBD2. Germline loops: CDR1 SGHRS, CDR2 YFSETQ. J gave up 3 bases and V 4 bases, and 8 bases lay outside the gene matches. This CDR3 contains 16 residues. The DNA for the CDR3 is TGCGCCAGCAGCGAAGGGACTAGCGGGTTATACTACGAGCAGTACTTC. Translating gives CASSEGTSGLYYEQYF.

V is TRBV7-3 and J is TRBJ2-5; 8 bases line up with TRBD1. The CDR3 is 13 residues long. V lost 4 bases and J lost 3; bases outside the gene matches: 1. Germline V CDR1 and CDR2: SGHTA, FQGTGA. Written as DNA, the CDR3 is TGTGCCAGCAGCTCGGACAGGGAAGAGACCCAGTACTTC. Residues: CASSSDREETQYF. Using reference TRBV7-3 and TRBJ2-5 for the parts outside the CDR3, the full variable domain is GAGVSQTPSNKVTEKGKYVELRCDPISGHTALYWYRQSLGQGPEFLIYFQGTGAADDSGLPNDRFFAVRPEGSVSTLKIQRTERGDSAVYLCASSSDREETQYFGPGTRLLVL.